Shown below are 10 T cell receptor beta chains from a single sample sequenced in a study of T cell responses to AZD1222 COVID-19 vaccine. This table comes from immunoSEQ multiplex PCR, and its TCRdb copy is limited to in-frame clones, with some not included. The table lists about 82,000 clones, 85% to 90% of them singletons. Here the sequenced sample was peripheral blood, taken on day 0 of AZD1222 vaccination. Receptor source: an adult in good health.

This sequence joins TRBV18 and TRBJ2-4, with a tentative D call TRBD2 (6 bases). The CDR3 consists of 14 residues. The V end was cut by 5 bases, the J end by 6 bases, with 14 bases between. CDR1 and CDR2 (germline): KGHSH, LQKENI. CDR3 nucleotides: TGTGCCAGCTCAGCCGGGGGAGCCTCAAACATTCAGTACTTC. Translation gives CASSAGGASNIQYF.

The CDR3 loop is CASSARIGDTQYF. The CDR3 nucleotides are TGTGCCAGCAGTGCCCGAATTGGAGATACGCAGTATTTT. The chain has TRBV12-3 or TRBV12-4 and TRBJ2-3; D gene unclear. Trimming left V 5 bases short and J 5 bases short, with 11 bases between. The CDR3 contains 13 residues.

The chain uses TRBV4-1 and TRBJ2-2; weak D call: TRBD1 (5 bases). Germline V CDR1 and CDR2: MGHRA, YSYEKL. CDR3 length: 17 amino acids. V was shortened by 2 bases and J by 0 bases, with 13 bases between the two germline ends. This chain's CDR3 is CASSQPDRYANTGELFF. For the CDR3, the DNA is TGCGCCAGCAGCCAACCCGACAGATACGCGAACACCGGGGAGCTGTTTTTT.

The V and J genes are TRBV29-1 and TRBJ2-5, with 8 bases matching TRBD2. CDR1 SQVTM and CDR2 ANQGSEA come from the germline V gene. V lost 5 bases, J lost 2 bases, and 10 bases stayed unmatched. There are 15 residues in the CDR3. The CDR3: CSVREGGLRQETQYF. The CDR3 bases are TGCAGCGTTCGGGAGGGGGGGCTTAGACAAGAGACCCAGTACTTC.

The chain uses TRBV10-1 and TRBJ2-1; D unclear. CDR1 and CDR2 (germline): WNHNN, SYGVQD (reference sequence). The CDR3 is 17 amino acids. Trimming took off 3 bases at V and 8 bases at J, with 23 bases between the two ends. The DNA for the CDR3 is TGCGCCAGCAGTGAAGAATTTCTAGTTAACTCGTGCGATGAGCAGTTCTTC. Its translation is CASSEEFLVNSCDEQFF.

The CDR3, as DNA: TGTGCCAGTAGAGAACAGGGGCAGTACACTGAAGCTTTCTTT. Its protein is CASREQGQYTEAFF. The chain combines TRBV19 with TRBJ1-1, with TRBD1 identical over 7 bases. The CDR3 sequence is 14 residues long. J gave up 3 bases and V 6 bases, and 7 bases lay outside the gene matches. Germline V gene data show CDR1 as LNHDA and CDR2 as SQIVND (reference sequence).

This clone occurred once. The chain employs TRBV18 and TRBJ1-2; TRBD1 is a possible D gene (6 bases). Germline-derived CDR1 and CDR2 are KGHSH and LQKENI. Trimming cost V 3 bases and J 5 bases, with 31 bases left between them. The CDR3 contains 20 residues. The chain's CDR3 is CASSPPHPSLRGKAPYGYTF. The CDR3 DNA reads as TGTGCCAGCTCACCTCCGCACCCGAGCCTGAGGGGGAAAGCCCCATATGGCTACACCTTC.

The V call is TRBV5-1, the J call TRBJ1-2; 9 bases fit TRBD1. The V and J ends lost 3 bases and 0 bases, in that order; junction bases with no gene match: 3. This CDR3 comprises 15 residues. Germline CDR1 is SGHRS and CDR2 is YFSETQ. CDR3 nucleotide sequence: TGCGCCAGCAGCTACGGGACAGGGTCTAACTATGGCTACACCTTC. Translated, it gives CASSYGTGSNYGYTF.

This chain links TRBV30 with TRBJ2-1; a possible D gene is TRBD1 (6 bases). The germline CDR1 and CDR2 sequences are GTSNPN and SVGIG (reference sequence). V was trimmed by 4 bases and J by 0 bases, leaving 16 bases between them. The CDR3 covers 16 residues. This CDR3 reads CAWTHGQLSSYNEQFF. CDR3 in DNA: TGTGCCTGGACCCACGGACAGTTAAGCTCCTACAATGAGCAGTTCTTC. The complete variable domain, with remaining parts taken from reference TRBV30 and TRBJ2-1, reads SQTIHQWPATLVQPVGSPLSLECTVEGTSNPNLYWYRQAAGRGLQLLFYSVGIGQISSEVPQNLSASRPQDRQFILSSKKLLLSDSGFYLCAWTHGQLSSYNEQFFGPGTRLTVL.

V gene TRBV25-1 combines with J gene TRBJ2-3; tentatively, D is TRBD1 (6 bases). Germline CDR1 reads MGHDK; CDR2 reads SYGVNS. The CDR3 covers 14 residues. Trimming shortened V by 4 bases and J by 0 bases, and 8 bases separated the two germline ends. CDR3 amino acids: CASSADSSTDTQYF. The CDR3 nucleotides read TGTGCCAGCAGTGCGGACAGCAGCACAGATACGCAGTATTTT.